This TCR beta chain was captured by sequencing in a study of cytomegalovirus exposure and HLA in healthy donors. Trimming stripped 4 bases from V and 11 bases from J, with 20 bases between. Germline V gene sequence: CDR1 SGHTA, CDR2 FQGTGA. The CDR3 runs 14 residues. Overall study findings and caveats: Analysis performed later found under 20,000 TCR beta sequences associated with HLA alleles at 0.05 false discovery rate. Prior analysis indicated that the majority of TCR beta V segments exhibited productivity approximately 87% or approximately 30% of the time. The classifier, whose performance was assessed in both the original and validation cohorts, reportedly diagnosed cytomegalovirus status with high specificity and sensitivity. The study found most TCR sequences rare, yet found some public TCRs in many donors.

Remarks on this clone: Its antigen is still unknown.

The PCR employed 60 Vbeta primers together with 13 Jbeta primers. Sequencing was performed with immunoSEQ multiplex PCR; in TCRdb, only in-frame clones are kept and a portion is missing. This repertoire includes tens of thousands of clones. This TCR derives from a woman aged 55 to 70 in good health and CMV-seronegative. V is TRBV7-3 and J is TRBJ1-2, with D tentatively TRBD1 (6 bases). The sequencing input was PBMCs. The CDR3: CASSSTSATGYYTF. CDR3 nucleotide sequence: TGTGCCAGCAGCTCAACGAGCGCGACAGGATATTACACCTTC.